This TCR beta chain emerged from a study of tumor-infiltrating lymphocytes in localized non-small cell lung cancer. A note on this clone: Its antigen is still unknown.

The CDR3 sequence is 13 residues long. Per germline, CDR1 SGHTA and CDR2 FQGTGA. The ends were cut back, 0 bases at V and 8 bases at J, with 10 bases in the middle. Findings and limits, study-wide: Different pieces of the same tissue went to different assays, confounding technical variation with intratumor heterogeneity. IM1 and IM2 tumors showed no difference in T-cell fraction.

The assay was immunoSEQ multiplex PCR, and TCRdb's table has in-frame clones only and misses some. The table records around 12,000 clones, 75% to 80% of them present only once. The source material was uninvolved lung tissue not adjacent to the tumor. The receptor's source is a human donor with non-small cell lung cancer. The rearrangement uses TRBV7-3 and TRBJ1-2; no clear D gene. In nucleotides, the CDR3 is TGTGCCAGCAGCTTAACATCCCAGACCGGCTACACCTTC. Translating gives CASSLTSQTGYTF.